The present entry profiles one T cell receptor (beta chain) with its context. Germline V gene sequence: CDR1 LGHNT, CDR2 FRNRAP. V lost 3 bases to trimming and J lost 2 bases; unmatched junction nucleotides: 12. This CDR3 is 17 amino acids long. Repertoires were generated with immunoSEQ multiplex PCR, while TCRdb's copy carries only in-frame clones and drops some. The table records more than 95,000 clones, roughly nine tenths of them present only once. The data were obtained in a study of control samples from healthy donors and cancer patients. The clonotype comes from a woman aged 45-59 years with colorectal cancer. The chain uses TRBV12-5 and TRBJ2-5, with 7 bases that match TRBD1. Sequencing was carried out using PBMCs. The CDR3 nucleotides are TGTGCTAGTGGTTTCGGCCCCAACAGGGGCGGACAAGAGACCCAGTACTTC. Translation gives CASGFGPNRGGQETQYF.